These T cell receptor beta chains were read from a single sample in a study of T cell repertoires in cytomegalovirus infection. No antigen is known for these receptors. One entry per CDR3 protein results from TCRdb running MiXCR on the reads. The profile covers about 920,000 distinct CDR3 sequences, with 31% appearing a single time and 13% taken by the ten largest. Sequencing was performed on cultured CD8+ T cells from PBMCs, taken from culture after CMV antigen stimulation. The source of these receptors is a human donor in good health (CMV status not recorded). Some clones in this sample may be carry-over from other donors' samples. The CDR3 runs from the conserved cysteine through the conserved F or W. The order of the fields is D gene, V gene, J gene, clone size, CDR3 length, CDR3 protein, CDR3 DNA. A D gene is named only where the DNA matches it firmly. Only some rows state a clone size, as once, few, many or a class for expanded clones.

d_call: -
v_call: TRBV12-3/TRBV12-4
j_call: TRBJ2-3
clone_size: few
cdr3_length: 15
cdr3_aa: CASSLAGERLDTQYF
cdr3_nt: TGTGCCAGCAGTTTAGCGGGGGAACGGTTGGATACGCAGTATTTT

d_call: TRBD1
v_call: TRBV6-1
j_call: TRBJ1-1
clone_size: many
cdr3_length: 15
cdr3_aa: CASSPRTGTNTEAFF
cdr3_nt: TGTGCCAGCAGTCCTCGGACAGGCACGAACACTGAAGCTTTCTTT

d_call: -
v_call: TRBV7-6
j_call: TRBJ2-7
clone_size: -
cdr3_length: 15
cdr3_aa: CASSLSAGTKYEQYF
cdr3_nt: TGTGCCAGCAGCCTATCCGCCGGGACAAAATACGAGCAGTACTTC

d_call: -
v_call: TRBV7-7
j_call: TRBJ2-3
clone_size: many
cdr3_length: 14
cdr3_aa: CASSPAPGADTQYF
cdr3_nt: TGTGCTAGCAGCCCAGCTCCGGGGGCAGATACGCAGTATTTT

d_call: -
v_call: TRBV7-9
j_call: TRBJ2-1
clone_size: -
cdr3_length: 15
cdr3_aa: CASSLGGTPHNGQFF
cdr3_nt: TGTGCCAGCAGCTTAGGGGGGACGCCCCACAATGGGCAGTTCTTC

d_call: -
v_call: TRBV5-8
j_call: TRBJ1-1
clone_size: -
cdr3_length: 12
cdr3_aa: CASSTGWAEAFF
cdr3_nt: TGTGCCAGCAGCACCGGCTGGGCTGAAGCTTTCTTT

d_call: -
v_call: TRBV7-9
j_call: TRBJ1-2
clone_size: -
cdr3_length: 15
cdr3_aa: CASSSSPTDNYGYTF
cdr3_nt: TGTGCCAGCAGCTCCTCTCCGACAGATAACTATGGCTACACCTTC

d_call: -
v_call: TRBV6-5
j_call: TRBJ1-1
clone_size: -
cdr3_length: 14
cdr3_aa: CASSYNWRNTEAFF
cdr3_nt: TGTGCCAGCAGTTACAATTGGAGGAACACTGAAGCTTTCTTT

d_call: -
v_call: TRBV15
j_call: TRBJ1-5
clone_size: -
cdr3_length: 14
cdr3_aa: CATSRVLQAQPQHF
cdr3_nt: TGTGCCACCAGCAGAGTTTTACAGGCGCAGCCCCAGCATTTT

d_call: -
v_call: TRBV10-3
j_call: TRBJ1-1
clone_size: -
cdr3_length: 20
cdr3_aa: CAIRPELVLGGGGKKTEAFF
cdr3_nt: TGTGCCATCAGACCCGAGTTGGTTCTGGGGGGCGGCGGTAAAAAAACTGAAGCTTTCTTT

d_call: TRBD1
v_call: TRBV6-1
j_call: TRBJ2-3
clone_size: few
cdr3_length: 14
cdr3_aa: CASRRDRGKDTQYF
cdr3_nt: TGTGCCAGCCGCCGGGACAGGGGGAAAGATACGCAGTATTTT

d_call: TRBD2
v_call: TRBV12-5
j_call: TRBJ2-1
clone_size: few
cdr3_length: 16
cdr3_aa: CASGWAPAGGPDEQFF
cdr3_nt: TGTGCTAGTGGTTGGGCCCCAGCGGGGGGGCCTGATGAGCAGTTCTTC

d_call: TRBD2
v_call: TRBV6-1
j_call: TRBJ2-3
clone_size: few
cdr3_length: 17
cdr3_aa: CASSEGPSGGLADTQYF
cdr3_nt: TGTGCCAGCAGTGAAGGTCCTAGCGGGGGGCTTGCAGATACGCAGTATTTT

d_call: -
v_call: TRBV6-5
j_call: TRBJ2-3
clone_size: -
cdr3_length: 14
cdr3_aa: CASSYLDSSDTQYF
cdr3_nt: TGTGCCAGCAGTTACTTAGACAGTTCGGATACGCAGTATTTT

d_call: TRBD2
v_call: TRBV28
j_call: TRBJ2-5
clone_size: -
cdr3_length: 15
cdr3_aa: CASSIPTSGEETQYF
cdr3_nt: TGTGCCAGCAGCATCCCAACTAGCGGGGAAGAGACCCAGTACTTC

d_call: TRBD1
v_call: TRBV7-2
j_call: TRBJ1-1
clone_size: many
cdr3_length: 17
cdr3_aa: CASSSRVGQGMNTEAFF
cdr3_nt: TGTGCCAGCAGCTCTCGAGTGGGACAGGGGATGAACACTGAAGCTTTCTTT

d_call: -
v_call: TRBV2
j_call: TRBJ2-7
clone_size: many
cdr3_length: 13
cdr3_aa: CASSEGRTYEQYF
cdr3_nt: TGTGCCAGCAGTGAGGGTCGAACCTACGAGCAGTACTTC

d_call: TRBD2
v_call: TRBV10-3
j_call: TRBJ2-5
clone_size: few
cdr3_length: 17
cdr3_aa: CAISGPPSGGALETQYF
cdr3_nt: TGTGCCATCAGTGGGCCACCTAGCGGGGGGGCTCTAGAGACCCAGTACTTC

d_call: -
v_call: TRBV5-4
j_call: TRBJ1-2
clone_size: few
cdr3_length: 16
cdr3_aa: CASSLEGSGANYGYTF
cdr3_nt: TGTGCCAGCAGCTTGGAAGGGTCAGGGGCTAACTATGGCTACACCTTC

d_call: -
v_call: TRBV7-8
j_call: TRBJ2-3
clone_size: -
cdr3_length: 16
cdr3_aa: CASSARLVGGTDTQYF
cdr3_nt: TGTGCCAGCAGCGCTCGACTAGTGGGGGGTACAGATACGCAGTATTTT

d_call: TRBD2
v_call: TRBV11-2
j_call: TRBJ2-1
clone_size: -
cdr3_length: 16
cdr3_aa: CASSLENGGARDEQFF
cdr3_nt: TGTGCCAGCAGCTTAGAGAACGGGGGGGCCCGGGATGAGCAGTTCTTC

d_call: -
v_call: TRBV18
j_call: TRBJ2-1
clone_size: -
cdr3_length: 17
cdr3_aa: CASSQRSGEASYNEQFF
cdr3_nt: TGTGCCAGCTCACAGAGGAGTGGGGAAGCTTCCTACAATGAGCAGTTCTTC

d_call: TRBD2
v_call: TRBV6-6
j_call: TRBJ2-7
clone_size: -
cdr3_length: 17
cdr3_aa: CASSRMGLAGEIYEQYF
cdr3_nt: TGTGCCAGCAGCCGGATGGGACTAGCGGGGGAAATCTACGAGCAGTACTTC

d_call: TRBD1
v_call: TRBV9
j_call: TRBJ1-5
clone_size: -
cdr3_length: 14
cdr3_aa: CASSPTGKAEPQHF
cdr3_nt: TGTGCCAGCAGCCCGACAGGGAAGGCGGAGCCCCAGCATTTT

d_call: TRBD1
v_call: TRBV6-2/TRBV6-3
j_call: TRBJ2-5
clone_size: -
cdr3_length: 17
cdr3_aa: CASSYSPRQGTQETQYF
cdr3_nt: TGTGCCAGCAGTTACTCCCCCCGACAGGGGACCCAAGAGACCCAGTACTTC

d_call: -
v_call: TRBV12-5
j_call: TRBJ1-2
clone_size: -
cdr3_length: 13
cdr3_aa: CASGLPGDDGYTF
cdr3_nt: TGTGCTAGTGGTTTGCCAGGGGACGATGGCTACACCTTC

d_call: -
v_call: TRBV19
j_call: TRBJ1-5
clone_size: few
cdr3_length: 14
cdr3_aa: CASSIGGESQPQHF
cdr3_nt: TGTGCCAGTAGTATCGGGGGGGAAAGTCAGCCCCAGCATTTT

d_call: TRBD2
v_call: TRBV7-6
j_call: TRBJ2-3
clone_size: -
cdr3_length: 15
cdr3_aa: CASSSPSGGADTQYF
cdr3_nt: TGTGCCAGCAGCTCTCCCTCCGGGGGGGCAGATACGCAGTATTTT

d_call: TRBD1
v_call: TRBV6-6
j_call: TRBJ1-2
clone_size: few
cdr3_length: 18
cdr3_aa: CASSYTTSGDRVAYGYTF
cdr3_nt: TGTGCCAGCAGTTACACAACGTCTGGGGACAGGGTGGCCTATGGCTACACCTTC

d_call: -
v_call: TRBV7-3
j_call: TRBJ2-3
clone_size: many
cdr3_length: 18
cdr3_aa: CASSLNGGTGTRADTQYF
cdr3_nt: TGTGCCAGCAGCTTAAACGGGGGGACAGGAACCCGGGCAGATACGCAGTATTTT

d_call: TRBD2
v_call: TRBV19
j_call: TRBJ2-7
clone_size: -
cdr3_length: 15
cdr3_aa: CASSPSGAPSYEQYF
cdr3_nt: TGTGCCAGTAGCCCGAGCGGGGCCCCCTCCTACGAGCAGTACTTC

d_call: -
v_call: TRBV6-2/TRBV6-3
j_call: TRBJ2-3
clone_size: -
cdr3_length: 16
cdr3_aa: CASWPSGRPSTDTQYF
cdr3_nt: TGTGCCAGCTGGCCCTCGGGGCGTCCGAGCACAGATACGCAGTATTTT